Each of the 23 T cell receptor beta chains below was sequenced from the same sample in a study of blood T cells in healthy people across ages. Alongside a J-beta primer mix, a sample-barcoded 5' primer served in a second PCR lasting about 7 to 12 cycles. MiXCR, applied by TCRdb to the 5' RACE reads, yields one record per CDR3 protein. The table records roughly 1.7 million distinct CDR3 sequences, around 35% of them present only once. Material: blood. The receptors originated from a woman aged 25 to 39 in good health.

This clonotype was detected a few times. The germline gene is not matched at one end of the junction; a read error may be the cause. J is TRBJ2-7 and V is TRBV5-5, with D perhaps assigned TRBD1 or TRBD2 (5 bases each). This CDR3 contains 15 residues. Germline V lookup: CDR1 SGHKS, CDR2 YYEKEE (reference sequence). This CDR3 reads CASSRGQGSTYKQYF. In nucleotides, the CDR3 is TGTGCCAGCAGCCGGGGTCAGGGTTCCACCTACAAGCAGTACTTC.

This clonotype has a handful of counts. V usage is TRBV20-1 and J usage is TRBJ2-7, with D perhaps matching TRBD1 or TRBD2 (6 bases each). Germline V gene sequence: CDR1 DFQATT, CDR2 SNEGSKA (reference sequence). This CDR3 has 15 residues. V lost 5 bases and J lost 3, with 20 bases in between. The CDR3 sequence is CSAFDLTGAHYEQYF. The CDR3 coding sequence is TGCAGTGCTTTCGACCTGACGGGGGCCCACTACGAGCAGTACTTC.

This clonotype has just a few counts. A much larger clonotype is one base distant, so this may be a read error. The chain combines TRBV29-1 with TRBJ2-5; D remains unclear. V shed 4 bases and J shed 4 bases, with 16 bases lying between them. CDR1 is SQVTM and CDR2 is ANQGSEA in the germline V gene. This CDR3 is built from 14 residues. The DNA for the CDR3 is TGCAGCGTTGCATCCAGGTCACGTCGAGAGACCCAGTACTTC. It specifies CSVASRSRRETQYF. Full variable domain (rest looked up from reference TRBV29-1 and TRBJ2-5): SAVISQKPSRDICQRGTSLTIQCQVDSQVTMMFWYRQQPGQSLTLIATANQGSEATYESGFVIDKFPISRPNLTFSTLTVSNMSPEDSSIYLCSVASRSRRETQYFGPGTRLLVL.

Details on this clonotype: One end of the junction does not line up with germline, which may come from a read error. This sequence joins TRBV20-1 and TRBJ2-3; 10 positions match TRBD1. Germline V gene lookup returns CDR1 DFQATT and CDR2 SNEGSKA (reference sequence). This CDR3 is 14 amino acids long. CDR3 bases: TGCAGTGCTAGGGCAGGGACAGGGGCAGATACGCGGTATTTT. Translated: CSARAGTGADTRYF.

V is TRBV5-1 and J is TRBJ2-2; D possibly corresponds to TRBD1 (5 bases). This CDR3 comprises 12 residues. Germline CDR1 SGHRS, CDR2 YFSETQ. The V end lost 6 bases, the J end lost 6 bases, and 9 bases lay between the germline ends. The CDR3 protein is CASNQGSGELFF. As DNA, the CDR3 is TGCGCCAGCAATCAGGGTTCCGGGGAGCTGTTTTTT.

The chain recombines TRBV12-3 or TRBV12-4 with TRBJ1-2; a weak D match, TRBD1 (5 bases). The V end lost 4 bases, the J end lost 7 bases, and 13 bases lay between the germline ends. This CDR3 region has 13 residues. DNA for the CDR3: TGTGCCAGCAGTTCGGGGGGTGGCTGTGGCTACACCTTC. Translation gives CASSSGGGCGYTF.

This clonotype was picked up one time. The chain combines TRBV5-4 with TRBJ2-5, with D possibly being TRBD1 (5 bases). Germline-derived CDR1 and CDR2 are SGHNT and YYREEE (reference sequence). Trimming shortened V by 5 bases and J by 4 bases, and 12 bases separated the two germline ends. The CDR3 spans 13 residues. Here the CDR3 DNA reads TGTGCCAGCAGGGATTGGCAGGGAGAGACCCAGTACTTC. Protein: CASRDWQGETQYF.

The rearrangement uses TRBV6-1 and TRBJ1-3, with no clear D. V lost 0 bases and J lost 8, with 14 bases in between. CDR3 length equals 15 residues. Germline values: CDR1 MNHNS, CDR2 SASEGT. The CDR3: CASSEARSFAYTIYF. CDR3 nucleotides: TGTGCCAGCAGTGAAGCTCGCAGTTTCGCGTACACCATATATTTT.

The V call is TRBV28, the J call TRBJ2-7, with D possibly TRBD1 on 6 matching bases. The J call may not be correct, given that the DNA end is closer to TRBJ2-5. Germline-derived CDR1 and CDR2 are MDHEN and SYDVKM. The CDR3 consists of 14 residues. This CDR3 reads CASSNGQSKETQYF. In nucleotides, the CDR3 is TGTGCCAGCAGCAACGGACAGTCCAAAGAGACCCAGTACTTC.

As regards this clonotype: At one end the junction does not follow the germline gene, possibly because of a read error. The chain uses TRBV2 and TRBJ2-3; D not resolved. The CDR3 totals 14 residues. Germline CDR1 SNHLY, CDR2 FYNNEI. The chain's CDR3 is CASGRVSYADAQYF. As DNA, the CDR3 is TGTGCCAGCGGTCGAGTCAGCTACGCAGATGCGCAGTATTTT.

This clonotype was observed many times. The V and J genes are TRBV7-9 and TRBJ2-7; D call uncertain. Germline V gene data show CDR1 as SEHNR and CDR2 as FQNEAQ (reference sequence). The CDR3 loop spans 12 amino acids. V shed 5 bases and J shed 3 bases, with 8 bases lying between them. This chain's CDR3 is CASSDQSYEQYF. Here the CDR3 DNA reads TGTGCCAGCAGCGACCAGAGCTACGAGCAGTACTTC.

The rearrangement links TRBV6-2 or TRBV6-3 to TRBJ2-1; D is ambiguous. The CDR3 runs 11 residues. Between the trimmed V and J ends, which lost 6 bases and 10 bases, there was a span of 10 bases. Germline V lookup: CDR1 MNHEY, CDR2 SVGEGT. CDR3 sequence reads: CASRKTEEQFF. The DNA for the CDR3 is TGTGCCAGCAGGAAAACGGAGGAGCAGTTCTTC.

The chain uses TRBV11-2 and TRBJ2-1, with TRBD2 matching 9 bases. This CDR3 comprises 18 residues. Per germline, CDR1 SGHAT and CDR2 FQNNGV. J gave up 7 bases and V 1 base, and 14 bases lay outside the gene matches. The chain's CDR3 is CASSLVFGTSRSSNEQFF. CDR3 nucleotide sequence: TGTGCCAGCAGCTTAGTTTTCGGGACTAGCAGGAGCTCTAATGAGCAGTTCTTC.

The chain carries TRBV9 and TRBJ1-1, with a tentative D call TRBD1 (5 bases). The CDR3 extends over 14 amino acids. V gave up 0 bases and J gave up 10 bases, with 16 bases separating them. Germline assignment: CDR1 SGDLS and CDR2 YYNGEE. CDR3 region: CASSVGGTLSGAFF. In DNA, the CDR3 is TGTGCCAGCAGCGTAGGAGGGACCTTATCTGGAGCTTTCTTT.

A note on this clonotype: The junction departs from the called germline gene at one end, perhaps through a read error. The rearrangement uses TRBV27 and TRBJ2-5; tentative D call: TRBD2 (5 bases). CDR1 is MNHEY and CDR2 is SMNVEV in the germline V gene (reference sequence). This CDR3 is built from 18 residues. The DNA for the CDR3 is TGTGCCAGCAGTTTAGCCTGGGGTACCCGGGATGGCCAAGAGGCCCAGTACTTC. This translates into CASSLAWGTRDGQEAQYF.

The J gene is TRBJ2-6, the V gene TRBV6-5; 9 nucleotides agree with TRBD1. Germline V CDR1 and CDR2: MNHEY, SVGAGI. Trimming removed 2 bases from V and 2 bases from J; junction bases left unmatched: 4. This CDR3 has 17 residues. The CDR3, as DNA: TGTGCCAGCAGTTACGGGACAGGGAGGGCTGGGGCCAACGTCCTGACTTTC. Amino acid sequence: CASSYGTGRAGANVLTF.

This clonotype was recorded many times. V gene TRBV7-2 combines with J gene TRBJ2-7; D uncertain. There are 12 residues in the CDR3. Trimming took off 5 bases at V and 7 bases at J, with 12 bases between the two ends. Germline V gene sequence: CDR1 SGHTA, CDR2 FQGNSA. CDR3 DNA: TGTGCCAGCAGCAGAGAGGCTATTGAGCAGTACTTC. It yields the protein CASSREAIEQYF.

This clonotype has only a few counts. This sequence joins TRBV28 and TRBJ2-1; D could derive from TRBD1 or TRBD2 (6 bases each). Trimming took off 7 bases at V and 4 bases at J, with 11 bases between the two ends. This CDR3 has 13 residues. The germline CDR1 and CDR2 sequences are MDHEN and SYDVKM. CDR3 region: CASIGGLYNEQFF. Here the CDR3 DNA reads TGTGCCAGCATAGGGGGACTTTACAATGAGCAGTTCTTC. Filled out from reference TRBV28 and TRBJ2-1, the complete variable domain reads DVKVTQSSRYLVKRTGEKVFLECVQDMDHENMFWYRQDPGLGLRLIYFSYDVKMKEKGDIPEGYSVSREKKERFSLILESASTNQTSMYLCASIGGLYNEQFFGPGTRLTVL.

This clonotype was observed many times. The chain combines TRBV7-2 with TRBJ2-3, with TRBD2 matching 7 bases. This CDR3 is built from 16 residues. V was clipped by 3 bases and J by 5 bases; unmatched bases: 11. The germline gives CDR1 SGHTA, CDR2 FQGNSA. As DNA, the CDR3 is TGTGCCAGCAGCTTGGGAGGGAGGGCAAAAAGAGATACGCAGTATTTT. Translated: CASSLGGRAKRDTQYF. Looking up the rest from reference TRBV7-2 and TRBJ2-3 gives the full variable domain: GAGVSQSPSNKVTEKGKDVELRCDPISGHTALYWYRQSLGQGLEFLIYFQGNSAPDKSGLPSDRFSAERTGGSVSTLTIQRTQQEDSAVYLCASSLGGRAKRDTQYFGPGTRLTVL.

This clonotype came up a few times. The chain recombines TRBV25-1 with TRBJ2-1, with a weak D call TRBD1 (6 bases). The CDR3 contains 16 residues. Germline V gives CDR1 MGHDK, CDR2 SYGVNS. V was cut by 4 bases and J by 1 base, with 14 bases left in between. CDR3 region: CASSGRQDTSYNEQFF. The CDR3 nucleotides read TGTGCCAGCAGTGGTCGACAGGATACTTCCTACAATGAGCAGTTCTTC.

This clonotype was seen a handful of times. The gene calls are TRBV2 and TRBJ2-5; 11 bases agree with TRBD1. The CDR3 length is 14 residues. Germline V CDR1 and CDR2: SNHLY, FYNNEI. V dropped 6 bases and J dropped 3; count of bases not matched to a gene: 3. DNA of the CDR3: TGTGCCAGCAGATGGACAGGGGGCAAAGAGACCCAGTACTTC. Protein product: CASRWTGGKETQYF.

A few counts support this clonotype. The chain joins TRBV13 to TRBJ1-2; 7 bases agree with TRBD1. There are 17 residues in the CDR3. Germline assignment: CDR1 PRHDT and CDR2 FYEKMQ (reference sequence). V was pared by 4 bases and J by 0 bases, with 11 bases of the junction left unmatched. The CDR3 is CASSSSDRVEANYGYTF. The CDR3 region has the DNA TGTGCCAGCAGCTCCTCTGACAGGGTGGAAGCTAACTATGGCTACACCTTC.

This clonotype was seen only a few times. The V call is TRBV27, the J call TRBJ2-7; 9 nucleotides match TRBD1. In germline, CDR1 is MNHEY, CDR2 SMNVEV (reference sequence). J gave up 3 bases and V 6 bases, and 15 bases lay outside the gene matches. The CDR3 length is 17 residues. CDR3 in amino acids: CASSPSRGDRGYYEQYF. CDR3 bases: TGTGCCAGCAGCCCGTCTCGTGGAGACAGGGGGTACTACGAGCAGTACTTC.